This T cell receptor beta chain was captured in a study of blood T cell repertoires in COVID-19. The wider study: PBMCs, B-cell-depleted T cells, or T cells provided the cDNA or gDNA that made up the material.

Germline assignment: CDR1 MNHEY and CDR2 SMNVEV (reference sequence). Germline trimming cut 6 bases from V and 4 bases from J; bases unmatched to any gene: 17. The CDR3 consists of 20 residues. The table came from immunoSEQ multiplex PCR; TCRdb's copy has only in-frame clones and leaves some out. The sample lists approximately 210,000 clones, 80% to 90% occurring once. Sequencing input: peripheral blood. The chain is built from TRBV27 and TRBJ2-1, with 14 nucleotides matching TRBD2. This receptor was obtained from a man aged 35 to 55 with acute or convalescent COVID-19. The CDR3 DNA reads TGTGCCAGCAGCCTACATTGGGGACTAGCGGGAGTCCTAACGTACAATGAGCAGTTCTTC. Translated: CASSLHWGLAGVLTYNEQFF.